Listed below are T cell receptor beta chains from one sample, sequenced in a study of cytomegalovirus exposure and HLA in healthy donors. Method: immunoSEQ multiplex PCR; TCRdb's copy keeps in-frame clones and lacks some. The sample comprises approximately 200,000 clones, 65% to 75% of which are singletons, and approximately 4.8% rests with the top ten. The sequencing input was PBMCs. These receptors were collected from a man aged 30 to 39 in good health and CMV-seropositive. The CDR3 runs from the conserved cysteine through the conserved F or W. A D gene is named only where the DNA matches it firmly. The size field is filled for only some rows; it gives once, few, many or a size class.

abundance,d_gene,j_gene,v_gene,CDR3aa,CDR3nt
-,TRBD1,TRBJ1-1,TRBV5-1,CASSAGTGGRNTEAFF,TGCGCCAGCAGCGCGGGGACAGGGGGTAGGAACACTGAAGCTTTCTTT
-,-,TRBJ2-7,TRBV4-1,CASSQVGSSGYEQYF,TGCGCCAGCAGCCAAGTAGGTAGCTCGGGCTACGAGCAGTACTTC
few,TRBD1,TRBJ1-2,TRBV27,CATGQGNYGYTF,TGTGCCACGGGACAGGGGAACTATGGCTACACCTTC
-,TRBD2,TRBJ2-3,TRBV10-3,CAISWGTSGTSTDTQYF,TGTGCCATCAGCTGGGGGACTAGCGGGACTAGCACAGATACGCAGTATTTT
-,-,TRBJ2-7,TRBV19,CASSTWGVGSSYEQYF,TGTGCCAGTAGTACGTGGGGCGTCGGGAGCTCCTACGAGCAGTACTTC
-,-,TRBJ2-1,TRBV4-2,CASNSPAGLGPFF,TGTGCCAGCAACTCACCGGCGGGACTTGGGCCGTTCTTC
-,-,TRBJ2-3,TRBV5-1,CASNTGSSDFTDTQYF,TGCGCCAGCAATACGGGGTCTAGCGATTTCACAGATACGCAGTATTTT
-,TRBD1,TRBJ1-5,TRBV4-1,CASSPSGQSQPQHF,TGCGCCAGCAGCCCTTCGGGACAGAGCCAGCCCCAGCATTTT
-,TRBD1,TRBJ2-7,TRBV6-6,CASSYSIGGQGDEQYF,TGTGCCAGCAGTTACTCGATTGGGGGACAGGGGGACGAGCAGTACTTC
-,-,TRBJ2-7,TRBV28,CASSPRGIEYEQYF,TGTGCCAGCAGTCCTAGGGGGATTGAGTACGAGCAGTACTTC
-,-,TRBJ2-1,TRBV7-2,CASSFFSSTLNNEQFF,TGTGCCAGCAGCTTCTTTTCATCTACACTAAACAATGAGCAGTTCTTC
-,-,TRBJ2-3,TRBV9,CASSVGVGTDTQYF,TGTGCCAGCAGCGTAGGAGTCGGGACAGATACGCAGTATTTT
-,TRBD2,TRBJ2-1,TRBV2,CASSVSGSNEQFF,TGTGCCAGCAGTGTTAGCGGGAGTAATGAGCAGTTCTTC
once,-,TRBJ1-3,TRBV10-1,CARQCPLVNGNTIYF,TGCGCCAGGCAGTGCCCGCTGGTTAATGGAAACACCATATATTTT
few,-,TRBJ1-1,TRBV30,CAWSVTPGGEAFF,TGTGCCTGGAGTGTAACCCCGGGGGGTGAAGCTTTCTTT
-,-,TRBJ1-5,TRBV2,CASSPGTGGNQPQHF,TGTGCCAGCAGCCCCGGAACAGGCGGCAATCAGCCCCAGCATTTT
-,TRBD1,TRBJ2-7,TRBV7-9,CASSLPLGAGGYEQYF,TGTGCCAGCAGCTTACCCCTGGGGGCAGGGGGCTACGAGCAGTACTTC
-,-,TRBJ1-2,TRBV7-2,CASSLAYRAAYGYTF,TGTGCCAGCAGCTTAGCCTACAGGGCGGCCTATGGCTACACCTTC
-,TRBD1,TRBJ2-2,TRBV5-5,CASSRDYLQGAGTGELFF,TGTGCCAGCAGCCGCGATTACCTACAGGGGGCGGGGACCGGGGAGCTGTTTTTT